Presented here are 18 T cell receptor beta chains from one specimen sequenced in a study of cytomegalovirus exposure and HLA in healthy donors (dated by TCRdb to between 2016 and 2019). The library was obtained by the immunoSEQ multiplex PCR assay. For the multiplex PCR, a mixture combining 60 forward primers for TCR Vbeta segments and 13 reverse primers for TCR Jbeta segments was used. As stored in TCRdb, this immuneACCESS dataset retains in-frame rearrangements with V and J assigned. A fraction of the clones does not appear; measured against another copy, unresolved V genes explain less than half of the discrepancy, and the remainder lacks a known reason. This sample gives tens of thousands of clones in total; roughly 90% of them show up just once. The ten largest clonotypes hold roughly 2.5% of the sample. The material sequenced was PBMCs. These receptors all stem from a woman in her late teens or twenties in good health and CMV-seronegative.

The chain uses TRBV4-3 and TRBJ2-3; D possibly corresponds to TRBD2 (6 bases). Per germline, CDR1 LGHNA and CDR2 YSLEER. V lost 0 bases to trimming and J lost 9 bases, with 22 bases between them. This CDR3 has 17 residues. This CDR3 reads CASSQDEQAGRRITQYF. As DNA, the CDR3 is TGCGCCAGCAGCCAAGACGAACAAGCGGGCAGACGTATAACGCAGTATTTT.

This CDR3 reads CASSSDRPELFF. The DNA of the CDR3 is TGTGCCAGCAGCTCGGACAGGCCAGAACTGTTTTTT. The genes are TRBV7-2 and TRBJ1-4, with 7 bases lining up with TRBD1. The germline CDR1 and CDR2 sequences are SGHTA and FQGNSA. V gave up 4 bases and J gave up 12 bases; unmatched junction bases: 5. The CDR3 length is 12 residues. Complete variable domain (other parts from reference TRBV7-2 and TRBJ1-4): GAGVSQSPSNKVTEKGKDVELRCDPISGHTALYWYRQSLGQGLEFLIYFQGNSAPDKSGLPSDRFSAERTGGSVSTLTIQRTQQEDSAVYLCASSSDRPELFFGSGTQLSVL.

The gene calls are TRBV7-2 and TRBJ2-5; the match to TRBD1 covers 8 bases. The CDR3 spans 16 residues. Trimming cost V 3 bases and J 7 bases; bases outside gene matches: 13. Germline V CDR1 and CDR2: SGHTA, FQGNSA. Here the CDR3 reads CASSFEGDRSPGTQYF. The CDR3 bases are TGTGCCAGCAGCTTCGAAGGGGACAGGTCCCCGGGGACCCAGTACTTC.

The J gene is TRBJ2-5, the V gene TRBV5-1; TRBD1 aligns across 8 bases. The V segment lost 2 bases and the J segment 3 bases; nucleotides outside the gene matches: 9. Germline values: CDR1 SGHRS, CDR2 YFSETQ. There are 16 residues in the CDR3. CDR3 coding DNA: TGCGCCAGCAGCTTTGGCGACAGGGGCCAGAAAGAGACCCAGTACTTC. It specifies CASSFGDRGQKETQYF.

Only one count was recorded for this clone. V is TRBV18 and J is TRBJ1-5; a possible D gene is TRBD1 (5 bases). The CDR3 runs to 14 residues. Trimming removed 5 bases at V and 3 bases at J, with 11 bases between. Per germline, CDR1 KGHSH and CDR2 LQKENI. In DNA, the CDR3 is TGTGCCAGCTCAACAAGACAGACCAATCAGCCCCAGCATTTT. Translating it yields CASSTRQTNQPQHF.

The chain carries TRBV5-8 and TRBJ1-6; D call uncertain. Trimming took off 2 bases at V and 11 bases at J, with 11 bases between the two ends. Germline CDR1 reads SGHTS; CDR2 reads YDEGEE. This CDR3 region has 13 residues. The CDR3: CASSFSGGPPLHF. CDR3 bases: TGTGCCAGCAGCTTTTCCGGAGGACCACCCCTCCACTTT.

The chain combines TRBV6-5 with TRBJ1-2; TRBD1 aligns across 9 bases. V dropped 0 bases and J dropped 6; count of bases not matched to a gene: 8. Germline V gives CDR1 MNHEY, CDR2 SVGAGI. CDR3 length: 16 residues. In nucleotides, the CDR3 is TGTGCCAGCAGTTACTCCCTGGGGGGGACAGGGAATGGCTACACCTTC. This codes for CASSYSLGGTGNGYTF.

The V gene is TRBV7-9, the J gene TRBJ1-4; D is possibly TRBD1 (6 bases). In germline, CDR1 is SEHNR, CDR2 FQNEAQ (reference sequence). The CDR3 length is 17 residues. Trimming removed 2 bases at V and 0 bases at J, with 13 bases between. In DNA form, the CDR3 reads TGTGCCAGCAGCTTACCGGGCAAGGGGGCAACTAATGAAAAACTGTTTTTT. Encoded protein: CASSLPGKGATNEKLFF.

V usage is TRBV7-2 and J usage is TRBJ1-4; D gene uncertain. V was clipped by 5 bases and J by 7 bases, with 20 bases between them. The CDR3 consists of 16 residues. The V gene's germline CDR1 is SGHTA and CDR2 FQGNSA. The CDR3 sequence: CASSEPRVSSGEKLFF. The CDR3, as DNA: TGTGCCAGCAGCGAACCGAGGGTATCCTCTGGTGAAAAACTGTTTTTT.

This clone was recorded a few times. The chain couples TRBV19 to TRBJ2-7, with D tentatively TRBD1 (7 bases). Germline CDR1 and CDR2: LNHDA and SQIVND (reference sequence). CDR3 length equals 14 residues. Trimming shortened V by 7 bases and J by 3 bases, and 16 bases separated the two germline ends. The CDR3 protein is CASTEEGAGYEQYF. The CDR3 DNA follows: TGTGCCAGTACCGAGGAGGGGGCGGGCTACGAGCAGTACTTC.

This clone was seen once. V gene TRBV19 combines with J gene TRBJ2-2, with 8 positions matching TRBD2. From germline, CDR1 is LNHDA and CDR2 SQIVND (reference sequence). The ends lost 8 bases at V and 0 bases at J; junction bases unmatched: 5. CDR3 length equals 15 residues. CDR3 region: CASARAGANTGELFF. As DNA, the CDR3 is TGTGCCAGTGCACGAGCGGGGGCGAACACCGGGGAGCTGTTTTTT.

The CDR3 region has the DNA TGTGCCAGCAGCCCAGATCCATTCTCCTACGAGCAGTACTTC. Translated: CASSPDPFSYEQYF. J is TRBJ2-7 and V is TRBV7-6; D unresolved. V was pared by 5 bases and J by 0 bases, with 11 bases between. This CDR3 comprises 14 residues. Per the germline V gene, CDR1 is SGHVS and CDR2 is FNYEAQ.

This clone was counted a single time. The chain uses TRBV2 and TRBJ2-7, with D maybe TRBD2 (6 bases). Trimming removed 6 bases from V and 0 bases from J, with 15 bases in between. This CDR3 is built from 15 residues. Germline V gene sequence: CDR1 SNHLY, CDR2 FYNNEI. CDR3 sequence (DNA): TGTGCCAGCAGGCAAGCGGGCCCCCCCTCCTACGAGCAGTACTTC. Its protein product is CASRQAGPPSYEQYF.

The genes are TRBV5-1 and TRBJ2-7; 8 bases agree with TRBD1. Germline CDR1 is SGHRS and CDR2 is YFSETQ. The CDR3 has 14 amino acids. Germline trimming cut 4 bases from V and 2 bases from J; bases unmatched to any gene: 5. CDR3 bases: TGCGCCAGCAGCGTACAGGGGGGAACCTACGAGCAGTACTTC. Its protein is CASSVQGGTYEQYF.

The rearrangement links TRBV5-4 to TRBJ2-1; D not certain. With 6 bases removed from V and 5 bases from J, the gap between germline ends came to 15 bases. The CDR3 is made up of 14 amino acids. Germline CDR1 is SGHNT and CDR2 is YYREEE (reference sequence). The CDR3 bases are TGTGCCAGCACTGTTCAGACTTTCGACAATGAGCAGTTCTTC. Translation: CASTVQTFDNEQFF.

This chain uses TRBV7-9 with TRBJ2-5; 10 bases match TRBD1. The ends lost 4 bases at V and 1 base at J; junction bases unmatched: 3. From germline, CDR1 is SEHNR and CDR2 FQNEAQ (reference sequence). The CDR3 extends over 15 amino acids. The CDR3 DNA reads TGTGCCAGCAGCTCCGGGACAGGGGTCCAAGAGACCCAGTACTTC. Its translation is CASSSGTGVQETQYF.

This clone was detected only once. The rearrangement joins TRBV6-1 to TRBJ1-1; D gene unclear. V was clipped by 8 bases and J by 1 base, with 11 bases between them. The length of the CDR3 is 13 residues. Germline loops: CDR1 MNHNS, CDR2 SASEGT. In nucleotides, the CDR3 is TGTGCCAGCTCCCCGACGGGGAACACTGAAGCTTTCTTT. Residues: CASSPTGNTEAFF.

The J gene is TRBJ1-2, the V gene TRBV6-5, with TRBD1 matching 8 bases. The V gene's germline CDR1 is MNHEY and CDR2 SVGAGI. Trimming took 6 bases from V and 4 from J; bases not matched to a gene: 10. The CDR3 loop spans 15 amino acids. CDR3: CASRNSDRDLYGYTF. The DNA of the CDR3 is TGTGCCAGCAGAAATTCGGACAGGGACCTCTATGGCTACACCTTC.